This passage covers 30 T cell receptor beta chains from one sample sequenced in a study of T-cell memory formation after mild COVID-19. One entry per CDR3 protein results from TCRdb running MiXCR on the 5' RACE reads. The table has over 150,000 distinct CDR3 sequences, about 22% seen once; the top ten hold approximately 22%. Sequenced input: PBMCs or a T cell subset sorted from them (not recorded which). Receptors were obtained from an adult woman who had mild COVID-19 (a few samples of this study predate the infection). Cell type and time point are not known.

DNA for the CDR3: TGTGCCAGCAGCGTAGGCGGGGGTAGCTCCATCACAGATACGCAGTATTTT. This gives the protein CASSVGGGSSITDTQYF. The chain couples TRBV9 to TRBJ2-3, with 7 nucleotides matching TRBD2. CDR1 and CDR2 from the germline V gene are SGDLS and YYNGEE. The trim removed 0 bases at V and 2 bases at J, leaving 9 bases unmatched. The length of the CDR3 is 17 residues. The whole variable domain, remainder taken from reference TRBV9 and TRBJ2-3, is DSGVTQTPKHLITATGQRVTLRCSPRSGDLSVYWYQQSLDQGLQFLIQYYNGEERAKGNILERFSAQQFPDLHSELNLSSLELGDSALYFCASSVGGGSSITDTQYFGPGTRLTVL.

This sequence joins TRBV12-3 or TRBV12-4 and TRBJ1-1, with a possible D match to TRBD1 (5 bases). V lost 3 bases to trimming and J lost 7 bases, with 15 bases between them. The CDR3 consists of 14 residues. CDR3 coding DNA: TGTGCCAGCAGTTTCCTGACAGCTGGATTTGAAGCTTTCTTT. Its translation is CASSFLTAGFEAFF.

The J gene is TRBJ1-2, the V gene TRBV12-3 or TRBV12-4, with a possible D match to TRBD1 (5 bases). The V end was cut by 0 bases, the J end by 8 bases, with 13 bases between. This CDR3 is built from 14 residues. CDR3 amino acids: CASSLASLEGGYTF. For the CDR3, the DNA is TGTGCCAGCAGTTTAGCAAGCCTCGAGGGGGGCTACACCTTC.

This clonotype was recorded a few times. This chain joins TRBV6-2 or TRBV6-3 and TRBJ2-1, with 11 bases identical to TRBD2. J lost 4 bases, V lost 6 bases, and 5 bases had no gene match. Germline V lookup: CDR1 MNHEY, CDR2 SVGEGT. This CDR3 is built from 15 residues. Here the CDR3 DNA reads TGTGCCAGCAGCCACGGGACTAGCGGTTACAATGAGCAGTTCTTC. As protein: CASSHGTSGYNEQFF.

This clonotype was picked up many times. The CDR3 here is CASSLANNEQFF. The CDR3 nucleotides read TGCGCCAGCAGCCTCGCCAACAATGAGCAGTTCTTC. The rearrangement joins TRBV4-1 to TRBJ2-1, with D unclear. The germline CDR1 and CDR2 sequences are MGHRA and YSYEKL. Trimming removed 4 bases at V and 5 bases at J, with 6 bases between. The CDR3 extends over 12 amino acids.

This clonotype has ten or more counts. Sequence at one end of the junction differs from germline and may be a read error. V and J are TRBV2 and TRBJ1-2; tentative D call: TRBD1 (6 bases). The CDR3 totals 12 residues. CDR1 SNHLY and CDR2 FYNNEI come from the germline V gene. Here the CDR3 reads CASLSGVSIPNF. As DNA, the CDR3 is TGTGCCAGCCTCTCAGGGGTCAGCATCCCGAACTTC.

This clonotype was observed a handful of times. V and J are TRBV29-1 and TRBJ2-1, with D perhaps TRBD1 (5 bases). Germline assignment: CDR1 SQVTM and CDR2 ANQGSEA. The CDR3 has 16 amino acids. Trimming cost V 2 bases and J 4 bases, with 18 bases left between them. Written as DNA, the CDR3 is TGCAGCGTTGAATTTGGAGCTGGGGCCAATTACAATGAGCAGTTCTTC. Translation: CSVEFGAGANYNEQFF.

V gene TRBV12-3 or TRBV12-4 combines with J gene TRBJ2-1, with D possibly being TRBD1 (6 bases). This CDR3 has 11 amino acids. The V and J ends lost 6 bases and 9 bases respectively, with 9 bases between them. CDR3 loop: CASRLGGEQFF. The CDR3 DNA reads TGTGCCAGCAGGCTAGGGGGTGAGCAGTTCTTC.

DNA of the CDR3: TGCAGTGCTAGAGCTTGGACTAGCGGTGATTACGAGCAGTACTTC. Protein product: CSARAWTSGDYEQYF. V and J are TRBV20-1 and TRBJ2-7; 10 nucleotides align to TRBD2. From germline, CDR1 is DFQATT and CDR2 SNEGSKA (reference sequence). Trimming cost V 1 base and J 4 bases; bases outside gene matches: 7. This CDR3 has 15 residues.

The chain couples TRBV24-1 to TRBJ2-1, with TRBD1 matching over 8 bases. CDR3 length: 12 amino acids. The V segment lost 11 bases and the J segment 4 bases; nucleotides outside the gene matches: 3. Germline V lookup: CDR1 KGHDR, CDR2 SFDVKD. CDR3 DNA: TGTGCCATCGGGACAGGTTACAATGAGCAGTTCTTC. Encoded protein: CAIGTGYNEQFF.

The chain carries TRBV5-1 and TRBJ1-1; D not certain. In germline, CDR1 is SGHRS, CDR2 YFSETQ. The V end lost 0 bases, the J end lost 6 bases, and 12 bases lay between the germline ends. CDR3 length: 14 residues. The DNA of the CDR3 is TGCGCCAGCAGCTTGGCCGTGGCAGTTCCTGAAGCTTTCTTT. It codes for CASSLAVAVPEAFF.

V and J are TRBV15 and TRBJ2-1; possible D gene TRBD2, 5 bases. V gave up 3 bases and J gave up 3 bases, with 12 bases separating them. This CDR3 has 15 residues. Looked up from germline, CDR1 is LNHNV and CDR2 is YYDKDF (reference sequence). CDR3 coding DNA: TGTGCCACCAGCAGGAGGGAGTCGGGCTACAATGAGCAGTTCTTC. The encoded protein is CATSRRESGYNEQFF.

The V call is TRBV4-1, the J call TRBJ2-1; TRBD1 agrees at 7 bases. The CDR3 is 13 residues long. Germline CDR1 MGHRA, CDR2 YSYEKL. V trimming: 4 bases; J trimming: 10 bases; junction bases outside the gene matches: 7. The CDR3 region has the DNA TGCGCCAGCAGCCCCAACAGGGGTGCCGAGCAGTTCTTC. It encodes CASSPNRGAEQFF.

This clonotype has a count of ten or more. This rearrangement joins TRBV5-6 to TRBJ2-7; TRBD2 matches 7 bases. This CDR3 is built from 14 residues. Trimming took 2 bases from V and 1 from J; bases not matched to a gene: 3. In germline, CDR1 is SGHDT, CDR2 YYEEEE. The CDR3 DNA is TGTGCCAGCAGCTTTACTAGCGATTCCTACGAGCAGTACTTC. As protein: CASSFTSDSYEQYF.

The V and J genes are TRBV7-2 and TRBJ1-2; 10 nucleotides agree with TRBD1. Germline V gene lookup returns CDR1 SGHTA and CDR2 FQGNSA. V lost 5 bases and J lost 2; bases outside the gene matches: 8. The CDR3 has 16 amino acids. The CDR3 here is CASSPWWTGGNYGYTF. The CDR3 nucleotides are TGTGCCAGCAGCCCCTGGTGGACAGGGGGAAACTATGGCTACACCTTC.

This chain uses TRBV20-1 with TRBJ2-1, with 9 bases that match TRBD2. Germline V gene lookup returns CDR1 DFQATT and CDR2 SNEGSKA (reference sequence). This CDR3 is 15 amino acids long. Trimming at V came to 0 bases and at J to 12 bases, leaving 12 bases not matched to a gene. The CDR3 sequence is CSARDPGLASTWQFF. DNA of the CDR3: TGCAGTGCTAGAGATCCGGGACTAGCTTCTACCTGGCAGTTCTTC.

The CDR3 protein is CASGTRDRHYEQYF. CDR3 in DNA: TGTGCCAGCGGAACAAGGGACAGGCACTACGAGCAGTACTTC. This chain connects TRBV6-5 to TRBJ2-7, with 8 bases matching TRBD1. Per germline, CDR1 MNHEY and CDR2 SVGAGI. The J segment lost 3 bases and the V segment lost 8 bases, leaving 9 bases of the junction unmatched. CDR3 length: 14 residues.

This clonotype came up a few times. This chain joins TRBV27 and TRBJ2-7, with D perhaps TRBD1 or TRBD2 (5 bases each). Germline V gene data show CDR1 as MNHEY and CDR2 as SMNVEV (reference sequence). V was shortened by 3 bases and J by 4 bases, with 10 bases between the two germline ends. The CDR3 spans 13 residues. CDR3 loop: CASSFGDGYEQYF. The CDR3 bases are TGTGCCAGCAGTTTTGGGGACGGTTACGAGCAGTACTTC.

The V and J genes are TRBV30 and TRBJ2-1; D is perhaps TRBD1 (5 bases). With 4 bases removed from V and 5 bases from J, the gap between germline ends came to 15 bases. The CDR3 is 14 amino acids. CDR1 GTSNPN and CDR2 SVGIG come from the germline V gene (reference sequence). In DNA form, the CDR3 reads TGTGCCTGGAACAAAGGGGATTCCCACAATGAGCAGTTCTTC. Translated, it gives CAWNKGDSHNEQFF.

This clonotype has a handful of counts. The chain has TRBV19 and TRBJ1-1, with a possible D match to TRBD1 (6 bases). With 1 base removed from V and 3 bases from J, the gap between germline ends came to 9 bases. The CDR3 covers 14 residues. The germline V gene has CDR1 LNHDA and CDR2 SQIVND (reference sequence). The chain's CDR3 is CASSIAQGYTEAFF. The CDR3 nucleotides read TGTGCCAGTAGTATAGCGCAGGGGTACACTGAAGCTTTCTTT.

This sequence joins TRBV20-1 and TRBJ1-2, with a tentative D call TRBD1 (5 bases). This CDR3 has 15 amino acids. Trimming took off 0 bases at V and 6 bases at J, with 17 bases between the two ends. Germline CDR1 is DFQATT and CDR2 is SNEGSKA (reference sequence). This CDR3 is CSARDPGRGLDGYTF. CDR3 nucleotides: TGCAGTGCTAGAGATCCGGGACGAGGACTAGATGGCTACACCTTC.

This clonotype was seen only a few times. V gene TRBV12-3 or TRBV12-4 combines with J gene TRBJ2-7; 10 bases line up with TRBD2. The CDR3 runs to 15 residues. The junction had 8 bases not matched to a gene; V was cut back by 6 bases and J by 3 bases. CDR3 nucleotide sequence: TGTGCCAGCAGGATGTCTAGCGGGAGATTCTACGAGCAGTACTTC. This codes for CASRMSSGRFYEQYF.

This clonotype turned up a few times. An end of the junction does not agree with germline; a read error may underlie this. The CDR3 spells CAISEIGQETKYF. CDR3 nucleotides: TGTGCCATCAGTGAGATCGGACAAGAGACCAAGTACTTC. V and J are TRBV10-3 and TRBJ2-5, with D maybe TRBD1 (5 bases). Looked up from germline, CDR1 is ENHRY and CDR2 is SYGVKD. CDR3 size: 13 residues.

This chain uses TRBV18 with TRBJ2-5, with D hard to call. This CDR3 has 11 amino acids. Germline lookup yields CDR1 KGHSH and CDR2 LQKENI. V lost 4 bases and J 2 bases, leaving 2 bases between the germline ends. The CDR3 nucleotides are TGTGCCAGCTCACGGCAAGAGACCCAGTACTTC. Its protein is CASSRQETQYF.

The chain joins TRBV24-1 to TRBJ2-1; D might be TRBD1 (5 bases). CDR3 length: 14 amino acids. The V end was cut by 0 bases, the J end by 9 bases, with 11 bases between. Germline assignment: CDR1 KGHDR and CDR2 SFDVKD. The CDR3 DNA sequence: TGTGCCACCAGTGATTTGCAGGCGCAGGGTGAGCAGTTCTTC. Translating it yields CATSDLQAQGEQFF.

The chain uses TRBV29-1 and TRBJ2-7, with D perhaps TRBD1 or TRBD2 (5 bases each). Looked up from germline, CDR1 is SQVTM and CDR2 is ANQGSEA. V gave up 7 bases and J gave up 0 bases, with 16 bases separating them. The CDR3 is made up of 14 amino acids. The CDR3 DNA reads as TGCAGCGCCTTTGGGGGTGATAGCTCCTACGAGCAGTACTTC. As protein: CSAFGGDSSYEQYF.

This chain connects TRBV24-1 to TRBJ1-1; D may be TRBD1 (5 bases). Germline V gene lookup returns CDR1 KGHDR and CDR2 SFDVKD. CDR3 length: 13 residues. V was clipped by 2 bases and J by 6 bases, with 9 bases between them. In DNA form, the CDR3 reads TGTGCCACCAGTGATTCTGGGGCGGCTGAAGCTTTCTTT. Protein product: CATSDSGAAEAFF.

This clonotype was observed a few times. This chain uses TRBV4-1 with TRBJ1-6; perhaps TRBD1 as D (5 bases). Germline loops: CDR1 MGHRA, CDR2 YSYEKL. CDR3 length equals 18 residues. V lost 4 bases and J 0 bases, leaving 16 bases between the germline ends. CDR3 region: CASSLLKTDSSYNSPLHF. The CDR3 DNA sequence: TGCGCCAGCAGCCTCCTAAAGACAGACTCCTCCTATAATTCACCCCTCCACTTT.

The chain is built from TRBV7-9 and TRBJ1-3; D unresolved. The CDR3 length is 17 residues. Germline CDR1 reads SEHNR; CDR2 reads FQNEAQ (reference sequence). V lost 1 base and J lost 4, with 17 bases in between. The CDR3 DNA reads TGTGCCAGCAGCTTAGGTGCCGTATGGGGAGCCGGAAACACCATATATTTT. Amino acids: CASSLGAVWGAGNTIYF.

The V and J genes are TRBV7-9 and TRBJ2-1, with D possibly matching TRBD2 (6 bases). The CDR3 length is 13 residues. The ends were cut back, 3 bases at V and 8 bases at J, with 11 bases in the middle. Germline CDR1 and CDR2: SEHNR and FQNEAQ (reference sequence). The CDR3 DNA sequence: TGTGCCAGCAGCTTCTCGGGGGTGGATGAGCAGTTCTTC. Translation gives CASSFSGVDEQFF.